This entry concerns a single T cell receptor beta chain. Antigen: not known. The data are from a study of shared clonotypes between healthy human individuals. Whole-study findings and limits: Rarefaction indicated that sorted-subset sequencing remained incomplete although depth was large. Naive subsets generally had larger estimated richness than memory subsets.

At the deep level, the assay was run. As handled by the study authors: Filtering differed since immunoSEQ provided only junctions, with no quality scores. Clones were read by immunoSEQ multiplex PCR, and TCRdb kept only the in-frame ones, dropping some. Clonal size and the V and J genes are those of that table, whereas D and trimming came from the DNA. The sample records around 2.1 million clones, nearly 97% being singletons. The sequence derives from a man between 18 and 35 years old in good health. Sequenced sample: naive CD4+ T cells sorted from blood. The subset is: CD45RA+ positively selected.

The CDR3 DNA follows: TGTGCCAGCAGTCCCGACCTAATATCGACAACTAATGAAAAACTGTTTTTT. Translation gives CASSPDLISTTNEKLFF. V and J are TRBV5-4 and TRBJ1-4; no clear D gene. Germline loops: CDR1 SGHNT, CDR2 YYREEE (reference sequence). The CDR3 consists of 17 residues. The germline V and J ends were trimmed by 5 bases and 0 bases, with 17 bases remaining between them.